This TCR beta chain was recorded in a study of human T cells and chemical hapten exposure. Whole-study findings and limits: Sensitizing to DPC left TCRs with a frequency above 1 in 1000 unaltered.

On this clonotype: Its antigen is unidentified.

TCRdb re-called the RACE reads with MiXCR, one entry per CDR3 protein. In the table there are more than 100,000 distinct CDR3 sequences, roughly 10% of which are singletons. This CDR3 contains 11 residues. V shed 5 bases and J shed 3 bases, with 4 bases lying between them. Time point defined: patch test 3, about 24 weeks after DPC sensitization. Treatment denoted: therapeutic diphenylcyclopropenone sensitization with weekly scalp DPC. This sequence was found in a woman aged 45 to 65 with alopecia areata. Some clones in this sample may be carry-over from other donors' samples. The J gene is TRBJ2-5, the V gene TRBV12-3 or TRBV12-4; D uncertain. The starting material was whole blood, obtained in connection with sensitization to the hapten diphenylcyclopropenone (DPC). CDR3 sequence reads: CASSGEETQYF. The CDR3 DNA reads as TGTGCCAGCAGTGGTGAAGAGACCCAGTACTTC.